The rows below give T cell receptor beta chains drawn from one sample of a study of T-cell memory formation after mild COVID-19. TCRdb re-analysed the 5' RACE reads in MiXCR, keeping a single row per CDR3 protein. Here the sample spans some 600,000 distinct CDR3 sequences, 17% being singletons. The specimen was PBMCs or a T cell subset sorted from them (not recorded which). The receptors come from an adult woman who had mild COVID-19 (a few samples of this study predate the infection). Cell type and time point are not known. Each CDR3 is given with its conserved first and last residue. The D gene is left open where the match is weak. Rows may omit the clone size; those that give it use once, few, many or a size class.

J gene: TRBJ1-3; clone size: -; D gene: -; CDR3 length: 15; V gene: TRBV11-2; CDR3 DNA: TGTGCCAGCAGCTCGACAGGCCTCCTAGGAAACACCATATATTTT; CDR3 protein: CASSSTGLLGNTIYF
J gene: TRBJ2-1; clone size: few; D gene: -; CDR3 length: 14; V gene: TRBV5-1; CDR3 DNA: TGCGCCAGCAGCTTAGGGAAGGGAGTTGATGAGCAGTTCTTC; CDR3 protein: CASSLGKGVDEQFF
J gene: TRBJ2-1; clone size: few; D gene: -; CDR3 length: 13; V gene: TRBV11-2; CDR3 DNA: TGTGCCAGCAGCTTAGATTTTTTAAGGGAGCAGTTCTTC; CDR3 protein: CASSLDFLREQFF
J gene: TRBJ2-5; clone size: -; D gene: -; CDR3 length: 12; V gene: TRBV29-1; CDR3 DNA: TGCAGCGTTGAATGGGGGGAAGAGACCCAGTACTTC; CDR3 protein: CSVEWGEETQYF
J gene: TRBJ1-5; clone size: -; D gene: -; CDR3 length: 15; V gene: TRBV7-2; CDR3 DNA: TGTGCCAGCAGCTTAGGGTTGTTGGGGCAACAGCCCCAGCATTTT; CDR3 protein: CASSLGLLGQQPQHF
J gene: TRBJ2-5; clone size: few; D gene: -; CDR3 length: 14; V gene: TRBV9; CDR3 DNA: TGTGCCAGCAGCCAGACAGGAGCCCAAGAGACCCAGTACTTC; CDR3 protein: CASSQTGAQETQYF
J gene: TRBJ2-3; clone size: few; D gene: TRBD1; CDR3 length: 15; V gene: TRBV11-2; CDR3 DNA: TGTGCCAGCAGCTTGACAGGGATTAGCACAGATACGCAGTATTTT; CDR3 protein: CASSLTGISTDTQYF
J gene: TRBJ2-7; clone size: few; D gene: TRBD2; CDR3 length: 16; V gene: TRBV7-8; CDR3 DNA: TGTGCCAGCAGCCCCCAACTAGCGGGGGGCGTGGACGAGCAGTACTTC; CDR3 protein: CASSPQLAGGVDEQYF
J gene: TRBJ1-2; clone size: few; D gene: -; CDR3 length: 12; V gene: TRBV27; CDR3 DNA: TGTGCCAGCGGATTAAGTGCCTATGGCTACACCTTC; CDR3 protein: CASGLSAYGYTF
J gene: TRBJ1-1; clone size: -; D gene: -; CDR3 length: 15; V gene: TRBV2; CDR3 DNA: TGTGCCAGCAGTAGGACAAGTCCCACGAACACTGAAGCTTTCTTT; CDR3 protein: CASSRTSPTNTEAFF
J gene: TRBJ1-5; clone size: -; D gene: -; CDR3 length: 15; V gene: TRBV24-1; CDR3 DNA: TGTGCCACCAGTGATTCCGGGCTGATCAATCAGCCCCAGCATTTT; CDR3 protein: CATSDSGLINQPQHF
J gene: TRBJ1-3; clone size: few; D gene: -; CDR3 length: 14; V gene: TRBV20-1; CDR3 DNA: TGCAGTGCTAAGACGGCCGACCCTGGAAACACCATATATTTT; CDR3 protein: CSAKTADPGNTIYF
J gene: TRBJ1-1; clone size: -; D gene: -; CDR3 length: 14; V gene: TRBV5-1; CDR3 DNA: TGCGCCAGCAGCTTGGATCACGTGGACACTGAAGCTTTCTTT; CDR3 protein: CASSLDHVDTEAFF
J gene: TRBJ2-7; clone size: few; D gene: TRBD1; CDR3 length: 16; V gene: TRBV7-6; CDR3 DNA: TGTGCCAGCAGCTTAGATCCGGGACAGGGAAGGTACGAGCAGTACTTC; CDR3 protein: CASSLDPGQGRYEQYF
J gene: TRBJ1-1; clone size: few; D gene: -; CDR3 length: 13; V gene: TRBV7-9; CDR3 DNA: TGTGCCAGCAGCTCATCCGACAGCAATGAAGCTTTCTTT; CDR3 protein: CASSSSDSNEAFF
J gene: TRBJ1-1; clone size: -; D gene: TRBD1; CDR3 length: 16; V gene: TRBV7-8; CDR3 DNA: TGTGCCAGCAGTTCCGATGGACAGGGGGCAGACACTGAAGCTTTCTTT; CDR3 protein: CASSSDGQGADTEAFF
J gene: TRBJ2-7; clone size: few; D gene: -; CDR3 length: 12; V gene: TRBV7-9; CDR3 DNA: TGTGCCAGCAGCTTAAGGGTCTACGAGCAGTACTTC; CDR3 protein: CASSLRVYEQYF
J gene: TRBJ1-1; clone size: few; D gene: -; CDR3 length: 14; V gene: TRBV3-1; CDR3 DNA: TGTGCCAGCAGCCAAGGAGGGTTAATAACTGAAGCTTTCTTT; CDR3 protein: CASSQGGLITEAFF
J gene: TRBJ2-6; clone size: -; D gene: -; CDR3 length: 18; V gene: TRBV7-6; CDR3 DNA: TGTGCCAGCAGCGTCAGCCGGGACCGAGACTCTGGGGCCAACGTCCTGACTTTC; CDR3 protein: CASSVSRDRDSGANVLTF
J gene: TRBJ1-2; clone size: -; D gene: -; CDR3 length: 16; V gene: TRBV7-2; CDR3 DNA: TGTGCCAGCAGCCCCGCATTCTCGGGGCCCAGGCGGGGCTACACCTTC; CDR3 protein: CASSPAFSGPRRGYTF
J gene: TRBJ1-4; clone size: -; D gene: -; CDR3 length: 12; V gene: TRBV2; CDR3 DNA: TGTGCCAGCAGTGAAAGGGTTGAAAAACTGTTTTTT; CDR3 protein: CASSERVEKLFF
J gene: TRBJ2-7; clone size: -; D gene: TRBD1; CDR3 length: 13; V gene: TRBV9; CDR3 DNA: TGTGCCAGCAGCGGCCGGGACAGCTACGAGCAGTACTTC; CDR3 protein: CASSGRDSYEQYF
J gene: TRBJ1-1; clone size: few; D gene: -; CDR3 length: 12; V gene: TRBV12-3/TRBV12-4; CDR3 DNA: TGTGCCAGCAGTTACGACATCACTGAAGCTTTCTTT; CDR3 protein: CASSYDITEAFF
J gene: TRBJ1-5; clone size: -; D gene: -; CDR3 length: 13; V gene: TRBV30; CDR3 DNA: TGTGCCTGGAGTGGGGGGGCGAATCAGCCCCAGCATTTT; CDR3 protein: CAWSGGANQPQHF